A single sample is the source of the 30 T cell receptor beta chains below, sequenced in a study of a mutant IDH1 vaccine in newly diagnosed glioma. These TCRs are of unknown antigen specificity. The time point is: week 47, end of study. Every single dose of the vaccine, 300 ug of mutant IDH1 20-mer peptide, came with topical imiquimod. Produced via immunoSEQ multiplex PCR; TCRdb's table is partial and in-frame only. Of 55,000 to 65,000 clones in the sample, 75% were seen once. This specimen was PBMCs, taken from a glioma patient whose treatment included an IDH1 peptide vaccine. All receptors come from a man in his fifties or sixties with glioma.

This clone came up once. The chain combines TRBV12-1 with TRBJ2-2. TRBV12-1 constitutes a pseudogene. The CDR3 is 15 amino acids. DNA for the CDR3: TGTGCCAGCAGCACACGGGACCGAGGCACCGGGGAGCTGTTTTTT. Translating gives CASSTRDRGTGELFF.

The V and J genes are TRBV11-1 and TRBJ1-1; maybe TRBD1 (5 bases). The CDR3 totals 14 residues. Trimming shortened V by 6 bases and J by 6 bases, and 17 bases separated the two germline ends. The V gene's germline CDR1 is SGHAT and CDR2 FQDESV (reference sequence). The CDR3 sequence: CASRLTGRIAEAFF. DNA of the CDR3: TGTGCCAGCAGGTTAACGGGACGGATCGCTGAAGCTTTCTTT.

CDR3 in amino acids: CASSQDRQPQHF. CDR3 DNA sequence: TGTGCCAGCAGCCAAGATCGACAGCCCCAGCATTTT. V and J are TRBV4-2 and TRBJ1-5; D is unresolved. Germline lookup yields CDR1 LGHNA and CDR2 YNFKEQ. The CDR3 length is 12 residues. V shed 0 bases and J shed 7 bases, with 4 bases lying between them.

This clone appeared a single time. V usage is TRBV4-1 and J usage is TRBJ1-2, with 8 positions matching TRBD1. V was pared by 0 bases and J by 6 bases, with 12 bases of the junction left unmatched. CDR3 length equals 17 residues. In germline, CDR1 is MGHRA, CDR2 YSYEKL. The CDR3 here is CASSQDPWTGFRHGYTF. The CDR3 DNA is TGCGCCAGCAGCCAAGATCCCTGGACAGGGTTTCGTCATGGCTACACCTTC.

The V call is TRBV29-1, the J call TRBJ2-1; 9 bases are a match to TRBD1. J was trimmed by 5 bases and V by 6 bases; bases with no gene match: 2. CDR3 length: 12 amino acids. In germline, CDR1 is SQVTM, CDR2 ANQGSEA. Here the CDR3 reads CSVGTGNNEQFF. CDR3 nucleotide sequence: TGCAGCGTAGGGACAGGGAACAATGAGCAGTTCTTC.

This sequence joins TRBV19 and TRBJ1-2; the match to TRBD1 covers 7 bases. Germline V gene sequence: CDR1 LNHDA, CDR2 SQIVND (reference sequence). Trimming took 6 bases from V and 3 from J; bases not matched to a gene: 10. The CDR3 loop spans 15 amino acids. This CDR3 is CASSRKAGGDYGYTF. CDR3 coding DNA: TGTGCCAGTAGCCGCAAGGCAGGGGGTGACTATGGCTACACCTTC.

This clone came up a few times. The chain carries TRBV2 and TRBJ1-1; D not certain. Germline V gives CDR1 SNHLY, CDR2 FYNNEI. CDR3 size: 13 residues. With 6 bases removed from V and 8 bases from J, the gap between germline ends came to 16 bases. This chain's CDR3 is CASSKGAQGEAFF. CDR3 bases: TGTGCCAGCAGCAAAGGAGCCCAAGGGGAAGCTTTCTTT.

The table lists this clone with a few counts. This sequence joins TRBV12-5 and TRBJ1-1; TRBD1 might be the D (6 bases). Looked up from germline, CDR1 is LGHNT and CDR2 is FRNRAP. The CDR3 is made up of 12 amino acids. V was clipped by 9 bases and J by 5 bases, with 13 bases between them. For the CDR3, the DNA is TGTGCTAGCCACAGGGTGCGGACTGAAGCTTTCTTT. This gives the protein CASHRVRTEAFF.

This chain joins TRBV5-1 and TRBJ1-2, with TRBD1 matching 9 bases. CDR3 size: 13 residues. The J segment lost 8 bases and the V segment lost 2 bases, leaving 4 bases of the junction unmatched. Germline loops: CDR1 SGHRS, CDR2 YFSETQ. DNA of the CDR3: TGCGCCAGCAGCTTCGGGACAGGGAACGGCTACACCTTC. It translates to CASSFGTGNGYTF.

The chain is built from TRBV29-1 and TRBJ2-2; weak D call: TRBD1 (6 bases). The germline CDR1 and CDR2 sequences are SQVTM and ANQGSEA. The CDR3 is 15 amino acids. V was shortened by 0 bases and J by 0 bases, with 8 bases between the two germline ends. CDR3 sequence (DNA): TGCAGCGTTGAAGATACAGGGACGAACACCGGGGAGCTGTTTTTT. This encodes CSVEDTGTNTGELFF.

The rearrangement uses TRBV29-1 and TRBJ2-1; D unclear. Germline values: CDR1 SQVTM, CDR2 ANQGSEA. This CDR3 has 15 residues. V was trimmed by 3 bases and J by 0 bases, leaving 12 bases between them. This CDR3 reads CSVEPGSGSYNEQFF. The CDR3 nucleotides are TGCAGCGTTGAGCCAGGTTCGGGCTCCTACAATGAGCAGTTCTTC.

The chain recombines TRBV7-9 with TRBJ2-7; D not certain. Per the germline V gene, CDR1 is SEHNR and CDR2 is FQNEAQ (reference sequence). CDR3 size: 12 residues. The V and J ends lost 4 bases and 2 bases respectively, with 6 bases between them. CDR3 residues: CASSSSAYEQYF. CDR3 coding DNA: TGTGCCAGCAGCTCCAGTGCCTACGAGCAGTACTTC.

The table lists this clone with a count of one. V and J are TRBV7-2 and TRBJ1-3, with 8 bases matching TRBD1. The CDR3 length is 17 residues. The germline CDR1 and CDR2 sequences are SGHTA and FQGNSA. The V segment lost 1 base and the J segment 4 bases; nucleotides outside the gene matches: 9. The CDR3 nucleotides read TGTGCCAGCAGCTTAGTTTCAACAGGGGGTATAGGAAACACCATATATTTT. Protein product: CASSLVSTGGIGNTIYF. Based on the CDR3 plus reference TRBV7-2 and TRBJ1-3, the full variable domain is GAGVSQSPSNKVTEKGKDVELRCDPISGHTALYWYRQSLGQGLEFLIYFQGNSAPDKSGLPSDRFSAERTGGSVSTLTIQRTQQEDSAVYLCASSLVSTGGIGNTIYFGEGSWLTVV.

This clone was seen only a few times. V is TRBV11-3 and J is TRBJ1-1, with a possible D match to TRBD1 (5 bases). V was pared by 5 bases and J by 7 bases, with 17 bases between. CDR3 length: 14 residues. From germline, CDR1 is SGHNT and CDR2 YENEEA. The CDR3: CASSPGAGALEAFF. The CDR3 DNA follows: TGTGCCAGCAGCCCCGGGGCAGGCGCCCTTGAAGCTTTCTTT.

This clone turned up a few times. The chain combines TRBV6-6 with TRBJ1-5; 7 nucleotides match TRBD1. Per the germline V gene, CDR1 is MNHNY and CDR2 is SVGAGI (reference sequence). This CDR3 is built from 15 residues. V dropped 7 bases and J dropped 3; count of bases not matched to a gene: 9. CDR3 sequence: CASTSDRDLNQPQHF. The CDR3 DNA reads as TGTGCCAGCACCTCTGACAGGGACCTCAATCAGCCCCAGCATTTT.

The V gene is TRBV6-1, the J gene TRBJ2-1; possibly TRBD2 for D (7 bases). CDR1 and CDR2 from the germline V gene are MNHNS and SASEGT. The V and J ends lost 6 bases and 9 bases respectively, with 18 bases between them. The CDR3 sequence is 14 residues long. In nucleotides, the CDR3 is TGTGCCAGCAGCCCACAGGGAGGGTATAGTGAGCAGTTCTTC. Protein sequence: CASSPQGGYSEQFF.

This chain joins TRBV27 and TRBJ2-7; 10 nucleotides align to TRBD1. CDR1 and CDR2 from the germline V gene are MNHEY and SMNVEV (reference sequence). This CDR3 is built from 16 residues. The junction had 10 bases not matched to a gene; V was cut back by 2 bases and J by 6 bases. Here the CDR3 reads CASSLRVGTGASEQYF. The CDR3 DNA is TGTGCCAGCAGTTTAAGGGTAGGGACAGGGGCATCCGAGCAGTACTTC.

J is TRBJ1-2 and V is TRBV30; TRBD1 agrees at 10 bases. Trimming took 0 bases from V and 8 from J; bases not matched to a gene: 12. The CDR3 consists of 16 residues. The germline V gene has CDR1 GTSNPN and CDR2 SVGIG (reference sequence). The CDR3, as DNA: TGTGCCTGGAGTGTGCTCTTTAGTGGACAGGGGGACGGCTACACCTTC. Translation: CAWSVLFSGQGDGYTF.

The rearrangement joins TRBV5-4 to TRBJ1-1; no firm D call. The CDR3 has 13 residues. V was pared by 4 bases and J by 0 bases, with 7 bases between. Germline-derived CDR1 and CDR2 are SGHNT and YYREEE (reference sequence). The CDR3 DNA follows: TGTGCCAGCAGCCTCCAAATGAACACTGAAGCTTTCTTT. Translation: CASSLQMNTEAFF.

The chain has TRBV5-1 and TRBJ1-4; D is perhaps TRBD1 (5 bases). Trimming shortened V by 4 bases and J by 4 bases, and 14 bases separated the two germline ends. The CDR3 extends over 15 amino acids. In germline, CDR1 is SGHRS, CDR2 YFSETQ. DNA of the CDR3: TGCGCCAGCAGCATATCCGGGACGGATAATGAAAAACTGTTTTTT. Translated, it gives CASSISGTDNEKLFF.

This clone was counted only a few times. The rearrangement links TRBV9 to TRBJ1-2; 8 nucleotides line up with TRBD1. This CDR3 is built from 15 residues. With 4 bases clipped from V and 8 bases from J, the junction kept 13 bases outside the gene matches. Germline lookup yields CDR1 SGDLS and CDR2 YYNGEE. CDR3 in amino acids: CASSPPPGGAWGYTF. Here the CDR3 DNA reads TGTGCCAGCAGCCCCCCCCCAGGGGGCGCGTGGGGCTACACCTTC.

This clone was seen only once. V gene TRBV5-1 combines with J gene TRBJ2-1; TRBD2 matches at 16 bases. Germline lookup yields CDR1 SGHRS and CDR2 YFSETQ. This CDR3 region has 17 residues. The V gene end was trimmed by 2 bases and the J gene end by 2 bases; junction bases not matched to a gene: 1. The CDR3 bases are TGCGCCAGCAGCTTCGGGACTAGCGGGGGGGCCTACAATGAGCAGTTCTTC. Amino acids: CASSFGTSGGAYNEQFF.

The chain has TRBV29-1 and TRBJ1-1, with D unclear. The CDR3 extends over 16 amino acids. V lost 4 bases and J 6 bases, leaving 24 bases between the germline ends. From germline, CDR1 is SQVTM and CDR2 ANQGSEA. The CDR3 region is CSVGRHRGGLIAEAFF. CDR3 DNA: TGCAGCGTTGGTCGGCACCGGGGAGGATTAATCGCTGAAGCTTTCTTT.

This chain links TRBV5-4 with TRBJ2-5, with 9 bases that match TRBD1. With 4 bases clipped from V and 4 bases from J, the junction kept 8 bases outside the gene matches. CDR3 length: 15 residues. In germline, CDR1 is SGHNT, CDR2 YYREEE (reference sequence). CDR3 nucleotides: TGTGCCAGCAGCATTGGGACAGGGTCGGGAGAGACCCAGTACTTC. This gives the protein CASSIGTGSGETQYF.

The chain has TRBV15 and TRBJ1-5; 7 positions agree with TRBD1. V dropped 3 bases and J dropped 0; count of bases not matched to a gene: 8. The germline CDR1 and CDR2 sequences are LNHNV and YYDKDF (reference sequence). The CDR3 has 17 residues. CDR3 sequence: CATSRRSTGVSNQPQHF. In nucleotides, the CDR3 is TGTGCCACCAGCAGGAGATCTACAGGGGTTAGCAATCAGCCCCAGCATTTT.

This chain connects TRBV18 to TRBJ1-4, with unresolved D. The CDR3 spans 14 residues. Trimming left V 3 bases short and J 2 bases short, with 7 bases between. Germline CDR1 KGHSH, CDR2 LQKENI. The CDR3, as DNA: TGTGCCAGCTCACCTAGCGGGACTAATGAAAAACTGTTTTTT. It is translated as CASSPSGTNEKLFF.

The V and J genes are TRBV5-1 and TRBJ2-3, with D perhaps TRBD1 (6 bases). Trimming shortened V by 0 bases and J by 3 bases, and 17 bases separated the two germline ends. The CDR3 runs to 17 residues. Germline V gives CDR1 SGHRS, CDR2 YFSETQ. Here the CDR3 DNA reads TGCGCCAGCAGCTTGGCGACAGGTCCCTCGGGGACAGATACGCAGTATTTT. Its protein is CASSLATGPSGTDTQYF.

The chain is built from TRBV18 and TRBJ2-7, with D uncertain. The length of the CDR3 is 13 residues. The V gene's germline CDR1 is KGHSH and CDR2 LQKENI. Between the trimmed V and J ends, which lost 6 bases and 6 bases, there was a span of 15 bases. The CDR3 region is CASSTTYSTEQYF. The CDR3 nucleotides are TGTGCCAGCTCCACAACTTACTCGACCGAGCAGTACTTC.

This clone was detected only a few times. CDR3 sequence (DNA): TGTGCCAGCCACAGGGGTGGGACTGAAGCTTTCTTT. Its translation: CASHRGGTEAFF. The gene calls are TRBV19 and TRBJ1-1, with TRBD1 matching 7 bases. This CDR3 is 12 amino acids long. The V segment lost 9 bases and the J segment 5 bases; nucleotides outside the gene matches: 6. The germline gives CDR1 LNHDA, CDR2 SQIVND (reference sequence). The variable domain in full, completed from reference TRBV19 and TRBJ1-1, reads DGGITQSPKYLFRKEGQNVTLSCEQNLNHDAMYWYRQDPGQGLRLIYYSQIVNDFQKGDIAEGYSVSREKKESFPLTVTSAQKNPTAFYLCASHRGGTEAFFGQGTRLTVV.

The chain carries TRBV19 and TRBJ1-1; D is unclear. Deletions cut 1 base from V and 1 base from J, with 7 bases between. Germline V gives CDR1 LNHDA, CDR2 SQIVND (reference sequence). There are 14 residues in the CDR3. The CDR3: CASSIGMGNTEAFF. The CDR3 bases are TGTGCCAGTAGTATAGGGATGGGGAACACTGAAGCTTTCTTT. Together with reference TRBV19 and TRBJ1-1, the CDR3 gives the full variable domain: DGGITQSPKYLFRKEGQNVTLSCEQNLNHDAMYWYRQDPGQGLRLIYYSQIVNDFQKGDIAEGYSVSREKKESFPLTVTSAQKNPTAFYLCASSIGMGNTEAFFGQGTRLTVV.